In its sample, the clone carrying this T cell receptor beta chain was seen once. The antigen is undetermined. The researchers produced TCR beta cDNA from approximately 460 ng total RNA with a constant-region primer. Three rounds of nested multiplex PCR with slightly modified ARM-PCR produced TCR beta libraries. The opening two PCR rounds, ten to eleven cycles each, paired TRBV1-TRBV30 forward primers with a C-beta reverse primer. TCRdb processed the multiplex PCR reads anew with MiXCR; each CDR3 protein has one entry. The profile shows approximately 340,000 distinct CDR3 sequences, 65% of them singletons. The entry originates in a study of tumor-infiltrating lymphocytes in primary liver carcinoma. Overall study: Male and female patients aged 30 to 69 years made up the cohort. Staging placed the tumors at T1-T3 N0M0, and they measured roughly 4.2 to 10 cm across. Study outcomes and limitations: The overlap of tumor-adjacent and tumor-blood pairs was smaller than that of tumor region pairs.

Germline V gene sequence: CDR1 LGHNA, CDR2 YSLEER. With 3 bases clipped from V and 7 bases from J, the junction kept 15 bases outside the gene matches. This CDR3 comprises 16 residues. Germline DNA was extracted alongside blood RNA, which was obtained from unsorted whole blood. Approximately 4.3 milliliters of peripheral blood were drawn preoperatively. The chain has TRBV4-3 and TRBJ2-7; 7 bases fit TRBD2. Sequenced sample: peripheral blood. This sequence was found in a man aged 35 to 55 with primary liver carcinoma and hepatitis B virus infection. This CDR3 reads CASSQDIAGVVYEQYF. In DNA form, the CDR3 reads TGCGCCAGCAGCCAGGATATCGCGGGAGTCGTCTATGAGCAGTACTTC.